This entry features one TCR beta chain sequence. As yet, its antigen is unknown. The sample is drawn from a study of T cell repertoires in cytomegalovirus infection. The wider study: Evidence of both CMV infection and a matching HLA type came from public TCR beta signatures. Study results and caveats: The ex vivo response showed dominance by HLA-C-restricted CMV-specific TCR beta clonotypes. The cumulative frequency of public TCR beta families identified carriers of CMV plus the relevant HLA.

Per germline, CDR1 SNHLY and CDR2 FYNNEI. V was cut by 7 bases and J by 3 bases, with 16 bases left in between. The CDR3 has 15 amino acids. In TCRdb, the reads were re-called with MiXCR into one record per CDR3 protein. The sample holds 450,000 to 550,000 distinct CDR3 sequences, more than 15% seen once. Sequencing was performed on CD8+ T cells from PBMCs. The chain carries TRBV2 and TRBJ2-1, with D hard to call. The source is a human donor in good health (CMV status not recorded). Some clones in this sample may be carry-over from other donors' samples. The CDR3, as DNA: TGTGCCAGCAAAACTACAAGGACCGTCTACAATGAGCAGTTCTTC. It specifies CASKTTRTVYNEQFF. The full variable domain, with the rest looked up from reference TRBV2 and TRBJ2-1, is EPEVTQTPSHQVTQMGQEVILRCVPISNHLYFYWYRQILGQKVEFLVSFYNNEISEKSEIFDDQFSVERPDGSNFTLKIRSTKLEDSAMYFCASKTTRTVYNEQFFGPGTRLTVL.